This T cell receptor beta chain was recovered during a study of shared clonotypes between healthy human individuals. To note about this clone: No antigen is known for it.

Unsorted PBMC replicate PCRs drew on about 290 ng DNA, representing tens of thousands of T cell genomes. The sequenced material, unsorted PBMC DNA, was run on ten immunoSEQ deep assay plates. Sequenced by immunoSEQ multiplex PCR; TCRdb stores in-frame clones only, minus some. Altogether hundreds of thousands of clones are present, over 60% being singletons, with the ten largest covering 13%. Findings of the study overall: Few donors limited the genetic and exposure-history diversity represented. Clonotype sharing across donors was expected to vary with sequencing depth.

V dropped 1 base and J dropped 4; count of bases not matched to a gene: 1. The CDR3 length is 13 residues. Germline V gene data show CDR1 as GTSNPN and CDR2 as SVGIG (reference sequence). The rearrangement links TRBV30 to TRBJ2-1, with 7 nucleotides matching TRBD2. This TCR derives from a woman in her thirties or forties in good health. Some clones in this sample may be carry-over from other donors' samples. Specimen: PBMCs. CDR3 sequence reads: CAWSAAGYNEQFF. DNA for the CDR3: TGTGCCTGGAGTGCAGCGGGATACAATGAGCAGTTCTTC.